The entry that follows covers one T cell receptor (beta chain) sequence. V lost 6 bases to trimming and J lost 1 base; unmatched junction nucleotides: 6. There are 14 residues in the CDR3. Per germline, CDR1 MNHEY and CDR2 SVGEGT. Unique molecular identifiers were incorporated during preparation of the TCRbeta library. TCRdb re-analysed the PCR reads in MiXCR, keeping a single row per CDR3 protein. The sample includes 500,000 or so distinct CDR3 sequences, around a third seen only once; the top ten take less than 2.5%. The sample comes from a study of T-cell reconstitution after alpha-beta-depleted transplantation in children.

The source material was PBMCs from the stem cell graft donor, sampled from the stem cell graft. The TCR comes from a human donor who donated a stem cell graft to a child with aplastic anemia. V and J are TRBV6-2 or TRBV6-3 and TRBJ2-7; 7 positions agree with TRBD2. The CDR3 spells CASRRAGTSYEQYF. The CDR3 DNA follows: TGTGCCAGCAGGAGAGCGGGAACATCCTACGAGCAGTACTTC.